These 32 T cell receptor beta chains originate from one sample sequenced in a study of vaccination and CD4 T cells after COVID-19. Regarding treatment: roughly ten-day PBMC culture with coronavirus spike peptide pools or control peptides (ViraFEST assay). These receptors' antigens are unknown. Sequencing of the DNA from cultured CD4+ T cells was carried out with the Oncomine TCR Beta short-read assay. One entry per CDR3 protein results from TCRdb running MiXCR on the PCR reads. The sample yields roughly 15,000 distinct CDR3 sequences, about 29% seen once. The sequenced material came from cultured CD4+ T cells from blood. Receptors originate from a human donor with COVID-19.

The chain links TRBV2 to TRBJ1-4; 7 bases are a match to TRBD1. The CDR3 is 14 residues long. Looked up from germline, CDR1 is SNHLY and CDR2 is FYNNEI. The junction had 5 bases not matched to a gene; V was cut back by 7 bases and J by 3 bases. CDR3 bases: TGTGCCAGCAACGAACAGGGGCCTAATGAAAAACTGTTTTTT. Residues: CASNEQGPNEKLFF.

This clonotype was counted a few times. CDR3 nucleotide sequence: TGTGCCAGCAGGGTAGGACAGAGCTATGGCTACACCTTC. Protein product: CASRVGQSYGYTF. This chain joins TRBV28 and TRBJ1-2, with D perhaps TRBD1 (6 bases). V was shortened by 6 bases and J by 4 bases, with 12 bases between the two germline ends. In germline, CDR1 is MDHEN, CDR2 SYDVKM. This CDR3 region has 13 residues.

This clonotype appeared a single time. The V call is TRBV18, the J call TRBJ1-4; D might be TRBD1 (5 bases). This CDR3 contains 14 residues. Per the germline V gene, CDR1 is KGHSH and CDR2 is LQKENI. V shed 6 bases and J shed 4 bases, with 12 bases lying between them. As DNA, the CDR3 is TGTGCCAGCTCCCTCAGGGATAATAATGAAAAACTGTTTTTT. Its translation: CASSLRDNNEKLFF.

The chain links TRBV28 to TRBJ2-7; 7 positions match TRBD1. V shed 6 bases and J 1 base; nucleotides not matched to a gene: 9. Germline CDR1 and CDR2: MDHEN and SYDVKM. The CDR3 length is 15 residues. The CDR3 loop is CASSGRTGFSYEQYF. As DNA, the CDR3 is TGTGCCAGCAGCGGCCGGACAGGATTTTCCTACGAGCAGTACTTC.

DNA of the CDR3: TGTGCCAGCAGTGCCCTGGGACTAGCGGGGTTAACCGGGGAGCTGTTTTTT. Its protein is CASSALGLAGLTGELFF. The gene calls are TRBV25-1 and TRBJ2-2, with 13 bases matching TRBD2. The CDR3 has 17 residues. Germline trimming cut 4 bases from V and 5 bases from J; bases unmatched to any gene: 7. Looked up from germline, CDR1 is MGHDK and CDR2 is SYGVNS. The variable domain in full, with the rest retrieved from reference TRBV25-1 and TRBJ2-2, is EADIYQTPRYLVIGTGKKITLECSQTMGHDKMYWYQQDPGMELHLIHYSYGVNSTEKGDLSSESTVSRIRTEHFPLTLESARPSHTSQYLCASSALGLAGLTGELFFGEGSRLTVL.

The chain uses TRBV5-1 and TRBJ1-2; the D gene is possibly TRBD1 (5 bases). V was cut by 0 bases and J by 8 bases, with 14 bases left in between. There are 14 residues in the CDR3. CDR1 is SGHRS, CDR2 YFSETQ, per germline. The DNA of the CDR3 is TGCGCCAGCAGCTTGGGTTCAGGGTCGGGGGGCTACACCTTC. Protein sequence: CASSLGSGSGGYTF.

This chain uses TRBV6-1 with TRBJ2-3, with 7 bases lining up with TRBD1. Looked up from germline, CDR1 is MNHNS and CDR2 is SASEGT. The CDR3 covers 17 residues. The V gene end was trimmed by 6 bases and the J gene end by 1 base; junction bases not matched to a gene: 13. CDR3 sequence (DNA): TGTGCCAGCAGCTTAAGTGCACAGGGGTGGGGCACAGATACGCAGTATTTT. Protein product: CASSLSAQGWGTDTQYF.

The gene calls are TRBV20-1 and TRBJ2-1; D is unresolved. The length of the CDR3 is 13 residues. Germline-derived CDR1 and CDR2 are DFQATT and SNEGSKA (reference sequence). The V gene lost 3 bases and the J gene lost 3 bases, with 9 bases spanning the gap. This chain's CDR3 is CSARATDYNEQFF. CDR3 nucleotides: TGCAGTGCTAGGGCAACCGACTACAATGAGCAGTTCTTC.

The V and J genes are TRBV2 and TRBJ2-1, with 8 bases that match TRBD2. V dropped 7 bases and J dropped 6; count of bases not matched to a gene: 11. Germline V lookup: CDR1 SNHLY, CDR2 FYNNEI. CDR3 size: 15 residues. CDR3 protein: CASKITSGSPNEQFF. CDR3 in DNA: TGTGCCAGCAAGATAACTAGCGGTTCCCCCAATGAGCAGTTCTTC. The complete variable domain, with remaining parts taken from reference TRBV2 and TRBJ2-1, reads EPEVTQTPSHQVTQMGQEVILRCVPISNHLYFYWYRQILGQKVEFLVSFYNNEISEKSEIFDDQFSVERPDGSNFTLKIRSTKLEDSAMYFCASKITSGSPNEQFFGPGTRLTVL.

The genes are TRBV18 and TRBJ2-3; tentatively, D is TRBD2 (5 bases). Germline V CDR1 and CDR2: KGHSH, LQKENI. V was clipped by 4 bases and J by 3 bases, with 17 bases between them. CDR3 length: 16 amino acids. The CDR3 DNA follows: TGTGCCAGCTCACGAACCGTGGAGGCAAGGACAGATACGCAGTATTTT. Residues: CASSRTVEARTDTQYF. Variable domain in full (rest from reference TRBV18 and TRBJ2-3): NAGVMQNPRHLVRRRGQEARLRCSPMKGHSHVYWYRQLPEEGLKFMVYLQKENIIDESGMPKERFSAEFPKEGPSILRIQQVVRGDSAAYFCASSRTVEARTDTQYFGPGTRLTVL.

There are a few counts of this clonotype. The CDR3 reads CSARAGAEAFF. The CDR3 coding sequence is TGCAGTGCTAGAGCAGGGGCTGAAGCTTTCTTT. The rearrangement uses TRBV20-1 and TRBJ1-1; D might be TRBD1 (6 bases). Germline lookup yields CDR1 DFQATT and CDR2 SNEGSKA (reference sequence). CDR3 length: 11 amino acids. The germline V and J ends were trimmed by 1 base and 6 bases, with 6 bases remaining between them.

This clonotype is medium-sized by share. CDR3 DNA: TGTGCCAGCAGACCCGACTCCGCAAATCAGCCCCAGCATTTT. This gives the protein CASRPDSANQPQHF. The chain combines TRBV7-2 with TRBJ1-5, with unresolved D. The V gene's germline CDR1 is SGHTA and CDR2 FQGNSA. Trimming removed 6 bases from V and 4 bases from J, with 13 bases in between. There are 14 residues in the CDR3. Combining the CDR3 with reference TRBV7-2 and TRBJ1-5 gives the whole variable domain GAGVSQSPSNKVTEKGKDVELRCDPISGHTALYWYRQSLGQGLEFLIYFQGNSAPDKSGLPSDRFSAERTGGSVSTLTIQRTQQEDSAVYLCASRPDSANQPQHFGDGTRLSIL.

The chain employs TRBV6-1 and TRBJ1-1; TRBD1 matches at 7 bases. Trimming removed 7 bases from V and 0 bases from J; junction bases left unmatched: 2. CDR1 is MNHNS, CDR2 SASEGT, per germline. This CDR3 region has 13 residues. The CDR3 here is CASTGQMNTEAFF. The CDR3 region has the DNA TGTGCCAGCACGGGACAGATGAACACTGAAGCTTTCTTT.

The gene calls are TRBV5-4 and TRBJ1-2; D might be TRBD1 (5 bases). Germline V gives CDR1 SGHNT, CDR2 YYREEE (reference sequence). The CDR3 covers 13 residues. V was trimmed by 4 bases and J by 4 bases, leaving 11 bases between them. The CDR3 loop reads CASSEQGFYGYTF. The CDR3 coding sequence is TGTGCCAGCAGCGAGCAGGGCTTCTATGGCTACACCTTC.

This clonotype was counted only a few times. The genes are TRBV7-3 and TRBJ2-3; the D gene could be TRBD1 or TRBD2 (5 bases each). With 1 base removed from V and 0 bases from J, the gap between germline ends came to 8 bases. Germline CDR1 is SGHTA and CDR2 is FQGTGA. The CDR3 totals 15 residues. The CDR3 DNA sequence: TGTGCCAGCAGCTTAAACGGGGACAGCACAGATACGCAGTATTTT. Translation gives CASSLNGDSTDTQYF.

This chain links TRBV20-1 with TRBJ1-3; maybe TRBD1 (6 bases). Germline V gene sequence: CDR1 DFQATT, CDR2 SNEGSKA (reference sequence). V was pared by 5 bases and J by 0 bases, with 17 bases between. The length of the CDR3 is 16 residues. CDR3 DNA sequence: TGCAGTGCTTACCAGCAACAGGGAAGCTCTGGAAACACCATATATTTT. Its translation is CSAYQQQGSSGNTIYF.

This sequence joins TRBV7-2 and TRBJ2-1; the D is unclear. Germline lookup yields CDR1 SGHTA and CDR2 FQGNSA. The CDR3 extends over 12 amino acids. V lost 0 bases to trimming and J lost 8 bases, with 5 bases between them. In DNA, the CDR3 is TGTGCCAGCAGCTTAGCAAGTTATGAGCAGTTCTTC. It is translated as CASSLASYEQFF.

V is TRBV18 and J is TRBJ2-5; D tentatively reads TRBD1 or TRBD2 (7 bases each). Trimming took 2 bases from V and 4 from J, leaving 14 bases between them. CDR1 and CDR2 (germline): KGHSH, LQKENI. The CDR3 is made up of 15 amino acids. The CDR3 nucleotides are TGTGCCAGCTCACCAGAACAGGGGAGGGGAGAGACCCAGTACTTC. Its translation: CASSPEQGRGETQYF.

The chain links TRBV18 to TRBJ2-5; 12 nucleotides align to TRBD2. The CDR3 contains 16 residues. Trimming took 2 bases from V and 4 from J; bases not matched to a gene: 5. Germline V gene lookup returns CDR1 KGHSH and CDR2 LQKENI. The CDR3 loop reads CASSPRTSGDRETQYF. The CDR3, as DNA: TGTGCCAGCTCACCAAGGACTAGCGGGGATCGAGAGACCCAGTACTTC.

This clonotype was counted a few times. The chain couples TRBV21-1 to TRBJ2-7; the D call in the table, TRBD1, was not verified against the DNA. TRBV21-1 is noted as a pseudogene. This CDR3 comprises 14 residues. The DNA for the CDR3 is TGTGCCAGCATCGTAGGGGACAGCTACTACGAGCAGTACTTC. Amino acid sequence: CASIVGDSYYEQYF.

V gene TRBV7-9 combines with J gene TRBJ2-7; 7 bases line up with TRBD2. The CDR3 runs 13 residues. CDR1 and CDR2 from the germline V gene are SEHNR and FQNEAQ (reference sequence). Trimming cost V 5 bases and J 5 bases; bases outside gene matches: 6. Here the CDR3 DNA reads TGTGCCAGCAGCCCCAAGGGGAGGGACGAGCAGTACTTC. It specifies CASSPKGRDEQYF.

The chain uses TRBV30 and TRBJ1-1; D is unclear. CDR1 and CDR2 (germline): GTSNPN, SVGIG (reference sequence). The CDR3 consists of 12 residues. V lost 0 bases, J lost 7 bases, and 9 bases lay in between. In nucleotides, the CDR3 is TGTGCCTGGAGTGTAGGCGTAAATGAAGCTTTCTTT. This sequence encodes CAWSVGVNEAFF.

The chain recombines TRBV18 with TRBJ1-1; no definite D call. This CDR3 spans 13 amino acids. Germline V lookup: CDR1 KGHSH, CDR2 LQKENI. Trimming removed 0 bases from V and 7 bases from J, with 9 bases in between. The CDR3 region is CASSPPNGGEAFF. The DNA for the CDR3 is TGTGCCAGCTCACCACCGAACGGCGGTGAAGCTTTCTTT.

This clonotype was picked up a small number of times. The chain joins TRBV15 to TRBJ1-3; D uncertain. Trimming left V 0 bases short and J 1 base short, with 10 bases between. Germline lookup yields CDR1 LNHNV and CDR2 YYDKDF (reference sequence). The CDR3 is made up of 16 amino acids. CDR3 in amino acids: CATSRDGRLSGNTIYF. DNA for the CDR3: TGTGCCACCAGCAGAGATGGAAGGTTGTCTGGAAACACCATATATTTT. Full variable domain (missing parts from reference TRBV15 and TRBJ1-3): DAMVIQNPRYQVTQFGKPVTLSCSQTLNHNVMYWYQQKSSQAPKLLFHYYDKDFNNEADTPDNFQSRRPNTSFCFLDIRSPGLGDTAMYLCATSRDGRLSGNTIYFGEGSWLTVV.

The gene calls are TRBV11-2 and TRBJ2-5; perhaps TRBD2 as D (6 bases). Germline CDR1 reads SGHAT; CDR2 reads FQNNGV. With 1 base removed from V and 5 bases from J, the gap between germline ends came to 20 bases. The CDR3 is 17 amino acids. CDR3 residues: CASSLVTVIGGAETQYF. The CDR3 DNA is TGTGCCAGCAGCTTAGTGACCGTGATTGGCGGGGCTGAGACCCAGTACTTC.

The chain is built from TRBV30 and TRBJ1-2, with no clear D. The CDR3 totals 12 residues. V gave up 4 bases and J gave up 2 bases, with 8 bases separating them. Germline V lookup: CDR1 GTSNPN, CDR2 SVGIG (reference sequence). The CDR3 loop is CAWNTDNYGYTF. In nucleotides, the CDR3 is TGTGCCTGGAATACGGACAACTATGGCTACACCTTC. The whole variable domain, remainder taken from reference TRBV30 and TRBJ1-2, is SQTIHQWPATLVQPVGSPLSLECTVEGTSNPNLYWYRQAAGRGLQLLFYSVGIGQISSEVPQNLSASRPQDRQFILSSKKLLLSDSGFYLCAWNTDNYGYTFGSGTRLTVV.

J is TRBJ2-3 and V is TRBV20-1; 9 positions match TRBD2. The CDR3 totals 15 residues. V shed 1 base and J 5 bases; nucleotides not matched to a gene: 7. In germline, CDR1 is DFQATT, CDR2 SNEGSKA (reference sequence). CDR3 protein: CSARAAGLAKDTQYF. CDR3 sequence (DNA): TGCAGTGCTAGAGCAGCGGGACTAGCAAAAGATACGCAGTATTTT.

This clonotype was counted between two and nine times. The chain employs TRBV20-1 and TRBJ2-2, with 8 bases fitting TRBD2. CDR1 is DFQATT and CDR2 is SNEGSKA in the germline V gene (reference sequence). Unmatched junction bases numbered 13, after V lost 0 bases and J lost 7 bases. This CDR3 has 17 amino acids. The CDR3 loop is CSARDASGGGILGELFF. The CDR3 nucleotides are TGCAGTGCTAGAGATGCGTCGGGCGGGGGGATACTCGGGGAGCTGTTTTTT.

The chain has TRBV10-3 and TRBJ2-1; 11 bases map to TRBD1. Germline lookup yields CDR1 ENHRY and CDR2 SYGVKD. The junction had 7 bases not matched to a gene; V was cut back by 2 bases and J by 7 bases. The CDR3 runs to 16 residues. The CDR3 is CAISETGTGGGNEQFF. CDR3 nucleotide sequence: TGTGCCATCAGTGAGACAGGGACAGGGGGGGGGAATGAGCAGTTCTTC.

This clonotype was observed a few times. The rearrangement joins TRBV27 to TRBJ1-5, with D tentatively TRBD1 (6 bases). This CDR3 region has 16 residues. Germline CDR1 MNHEY, CDR2 SMNVEV (reference sequence). Trimming shortened V by 5 bases and J by 5 bases, and 19 bases separated the two germline ends. CDR3 sequence: CASSPTSYRVDQPQHF. CDR3 nucleotide sequence: TGTGCCAGCAGTCCGACATCATACAGGGTAGATCAGCCCCAGCATTTT.

This clonotype was detected a few times. The chain combines TRBV6-2 or TRBV6-3 with TRBJ1-5; TRBD1 agrees at 10 bases. With V trimmed by 0 bases and J by 6 bases, 2 bases remained unmatched. CDR1 is MNHEY, CDR2 SVGEGT, per germline. This CDR3 comprises 15 residues. CDR3 bases: TGTGCCAGCAGTTACTCGAGGACAGGGGGTCAGCCCCAGCATTTT. Its translation is CASSYSRTGGQPQHF.

A single count supports this clonotype. The chain links TRBV27 to TRBJ2-7; D not resolved. V lost 5 bases, J lost 6 bases, and 14 bases lay in between. In germline, CDR1 is MNHEY, CDR2 SMNVEV (reference sequence). The CDR3 has 13 amino acids. CDR3 amino acids: CASSPDPGSEQYF. CDR3 coding DNA: TGTGCCAGCAGTCCCGACCCTGGAAGCGAGCAGTACTTC.